These 12 T cell receptor beta chains were all obtained from the same sample, sequenced in a study of radiotherapy plus CTLA-4 blockade in lung cancer. Sequencing used immunoSEQ multiplex PCR; TCRdb keeps in-frame clones, though not all of them. The sample yields more than 25,000 clones, approximately 79% seen once. The specimen comprised peripheral blood, sampled from a patient treated with radiotherapy plus ipilimumab. The receptors here all came from a human donor with non-small cell lung cancer who had stable disease on radiotherapy plus ipilimumab.

The chain joins TRBV2 to TRBJ2-2; TRBD1 matches 8 bases. CDR1 is SNHLY and CDR2 is FYNNEI in the germline V gene. CDR3 size: 15 residues. The trim removed 2 bases at V and 5 bases at J, leaving 4 bases unmatched. Here the CDR3 DNA reads TGTGCCAGCAGTGAATTAGGACAGGGAACCGGGGAGCTGTTTTTT. This codes for CASSELGQGTGELFF.

V and J are TRBV30 and TRBJ1-1; D ambiguous. This CDR3 region has 17 residues. Germline loops: CDR1 GTSNPN, CDR2 SVGIG (reference sequence). V lost 0 bases and J 2 bases, leaving 19 bases between the germline ends. CDR3 DNA sequence: TGTGCCTGGAGTGTATTACCCTGTAGGGAGGGAAACACTGAAGCTTTCTTT. Residues: CAWSVLPCREGNTEAFF. The whole variable domain, remainder taken from reference TRBV30 and TRBJ1-1, is SQTIHQWPATLVQPVGSPLSLECTVEGTSNPNLYWYRQAAGRGLQLLFYSVGIGQISSEVPQNLSASRPQDRQFILSSKKLLLSDSGFYLCAWSVLPCREGNTEAFFGQGTRLTVV.

The chain combines TRBV27 with TRBJ2-4; tentatively, D is TRBD1 or TRBD2 (5 bases each). CDR3 size: 13 residues. CDR1 is MNHEY and CDR2 is SMNVEV in the germline V gene (reference sequence). V was cut by 2 bases and J by 8 bases, with 10 bases left in between. CDR3 loop: CASSLGQGDIQYF. In DNA form, the CDR3 reads TGTGCCAGCAGTTTAGGGCAGGGAGACATTCAGTACTTC.

The chain links TRBV30 to TRBJ1-5, with D uncertain. Trimming removed 0 bases at V and 3 bases at J, with 12 bases between. CDR1 is GTSNPN, CDR2 SVGIG, per germline (reference sequence). The CDR3 runs 15 residues. CDR3: CAWSVRGLLNQPQHF. The CDR3 DNA sequence: TGTGCCTGGAGTGTACGGGGTCTGCTCAATCAGCCCCAGCATTTT.

CDR3 region: CASSQGGRNSPLHF. The CDR3 DNA is TGTGCCAGCAGCCAAGGTGGGAGGAATTCACCCCTCCACTTT. This chain links TRBV14 with TRBJ1-6; the D is unclear. CDR1 is SGHDN, CDR2 FVKESK, per germline. The ends were cut back, 1 base at V and 7 bases at J, with 8 bases in the middle. There are 14 residues in the CDR3. Together with reference TRBV14 and TRBJ1-6, the CDR3 gives the full variable domain: EAGVTQFPSHSVIEKGQTVTLRCDPISGHDNLYWYRRVMGKEIKFLLHFVKESKQDESGMPNNRFLAERTGGTYSTLKVQPAELEDSGVYFCASSQGGRNSPLHFGNGTRLTVT.

The chain links TRBV6-5 to TRBJ1-2; the D gene is possibly TRBD1 (5 bases). Deletions cut 6 bases from V and 8 bases from J, with 13 bases between. Germline CDR1 reads MNHEY; CDR2 reads SVGAGI. The length of the CDR3 is 12 residues. The DNA for the CDR3 is TGTGCCAGCAGGTTACAACGGGGGGGCTACACCTTC. It is translated as CASRLQRGGYTF.

DNA of the CDR3: TGTGCCAGCAGGAGGGGGGGGACCCACAATGAGCAGTTCTTC. It specifies CASRRGGTHNEQFF. V gene TRBV2 combines with J gene TRBJ2-1; maybe TRBD2 (7 bases). Trimming removed 6 bases from V and 5 bases from J, with 14 bases in between. Germline CDR1 SNHLY, CDR2 FYNNEI. The CDR3 length is 14 residues.

This chain links TRBV18 with TRBJ1-1; perhaps TRBD1 as D (6 bases). V lost 5 bases to trimming and J lost 0 bases, with 10 bases between them. Germline lookup yields CDR1 KGHSH and CDR2 LQKENI. This CDR3 is built from 14 residues. CDR3 region: CASSNRAVNTEAFF. CDR3 nucleotide sequence: TGTGCCAGCTCAAACAGGGCCGTGAACACTGAAGCTTTCTTT.

J is TRBJ1-1 and V is TRBV10-1; 12 bases are a match to TRBD1. The J segment lost 5 bases and the V segment lost 5 bases, leaving 3 bases of the junction unmatched. The germline gives CDR1 WNHNN, CDR2 SYGVQD (reference sequence). The CDR3 has 14 amino acids. The CDR3 DNA reads as TGCGCCAGCAGTAAGGGACAGGGGGCAACTGAAGCTTTCTTT. Amino acids: CASSKGQGATEAFF.

The gene calls are TRBV2 and TRBJ1-6; 7 bases match TRBD1. This CDR3 spans 17 amino acids. CDR1 is SNHLY, CDR2 FYNNEI, per germline. V lost 4 bases, J lost 0 bases, and 6 bases stayed unmatched. The CDR3 reads CASSARTGISYNSPLHF. The DNA of the CDR3 is TGTGCCAGCAGTGCCAGGACAGGTATCTCCTATAATTCACCCCTCCACTTT.

The V and J genes are TRBV30 and TRBJ1-2, with D possibly being TRBD1 (5 bases). In germline, CDR1 is GTSNPN, CDR2 SVGIG (reference sequence). Trimming pared 5 bases from V and 5 bases from J, leaving 15 bases between. This CDR3 has 13 amino acids. The CDR3 sequence is CAWGPGRKYGYTF. CDR3 in DNA: TGTGCCTGGGGGCCGGGACGGAAATATGGCTACACCTTC. Complete variable domain (other parts from reference TRBV30 and TRBJ1-2): SQTIHQWPATLVQPVGSPLSLECTVEGTSNPNLYWYRQAAGRGLQLLFYSVGIGQISSEVPQNLSASRPQDRQFILSSKKLLLSDSGFYLCAWGPGRKYGYTFGSGTRLTVV.

This chain's CDR3 is CASRGQPNTEAFF. The CDR3, as DNA: TGTGCCAGCAGGGGACAGCCGAACACTGAAGCTTTCTTT. This sequence joins TRBV2 and TRBJ1-1, with 7 bases matching TRBD1. The V segment lost 6 bases and the J segment 1 base; nucleotides outside the gene matches: 2. Germline values: CDR1 SNHLY, CDR2 FYNNEI. The CDR3 contains 13 residues.